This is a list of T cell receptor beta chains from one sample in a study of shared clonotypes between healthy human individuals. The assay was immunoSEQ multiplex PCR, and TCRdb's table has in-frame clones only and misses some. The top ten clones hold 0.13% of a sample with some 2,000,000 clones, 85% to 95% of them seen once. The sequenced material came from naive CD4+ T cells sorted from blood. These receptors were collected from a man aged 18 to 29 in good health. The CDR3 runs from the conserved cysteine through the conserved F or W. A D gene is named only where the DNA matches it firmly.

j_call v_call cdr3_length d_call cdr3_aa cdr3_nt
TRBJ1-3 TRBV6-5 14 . CASSLGNSGNTIYF TGTGCCAGCAGTCTGGGGAACTCTGGAAACACCATATATTTT
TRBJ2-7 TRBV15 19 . CATSRVSVTAIGSSYEQYF TGTGCCACCAGCAGAGTATCCGTGACCGCCATCGGGAGCTCCTACGAGCAGTACTTC
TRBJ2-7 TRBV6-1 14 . CASKSGFGSYEQYF TGTGCCAGTAAATCAGGATTTGGCTCCTACGAGCAGTACTTC
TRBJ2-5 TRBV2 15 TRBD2 CASTSTSGVQETQYF TGTGCCAGCACTTCGACTAGCGGGGTCCAAGAGACCCAGTACTTC
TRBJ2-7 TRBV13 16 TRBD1 CASSGLGGARGYEQYF TGTGCCAGCAGCGGATTAGGGGGCGCGAGGGGCTACGAGCAGTACTTC
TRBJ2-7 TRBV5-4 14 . CASSPVGQLYEQYF TGTGCCAGCAGCCCCGTCGGACAGCTCTACGAGCAGTACTTC
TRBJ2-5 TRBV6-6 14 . CASSYSAGKETQYF TGTGCCAGCAGTTACTCGGCGGGGAAAGAGACCCAGTACTTC
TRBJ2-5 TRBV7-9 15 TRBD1 CASSTGQGIQETQYF TGTGCCAGCAGCACGGGACAGGGTATACAAGAGACCCAGTACTTC
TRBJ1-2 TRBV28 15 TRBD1 CASSVNTGTGGRYTF TGTGCCAGCAGTGTCAACACCGGGACAGGGGGCCGCTACACCTTC
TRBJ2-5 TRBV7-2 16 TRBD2 CASSLARASGRETQYF TGTGCCAGCAGCTTAGCGAGGGCTAGCGGGAGAGAGACCCAGTACTTC
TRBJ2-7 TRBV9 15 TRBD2 CASSVELAGTYEQYF TGTGCCAGCAGCGTAGAACTAGCGGGGACCTACGAGCAGTACTTC
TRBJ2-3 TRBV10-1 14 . CASSSRLWTDTQYF TGCGCCAGCAGTTCCCGCCTTTGGACAGATACGCAGTATTTT
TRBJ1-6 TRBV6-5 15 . CASSYENRNNSPLHF TGTGCCAGCAGTTACGAGAACCGGAATAATTCACCCCTCCACTTT